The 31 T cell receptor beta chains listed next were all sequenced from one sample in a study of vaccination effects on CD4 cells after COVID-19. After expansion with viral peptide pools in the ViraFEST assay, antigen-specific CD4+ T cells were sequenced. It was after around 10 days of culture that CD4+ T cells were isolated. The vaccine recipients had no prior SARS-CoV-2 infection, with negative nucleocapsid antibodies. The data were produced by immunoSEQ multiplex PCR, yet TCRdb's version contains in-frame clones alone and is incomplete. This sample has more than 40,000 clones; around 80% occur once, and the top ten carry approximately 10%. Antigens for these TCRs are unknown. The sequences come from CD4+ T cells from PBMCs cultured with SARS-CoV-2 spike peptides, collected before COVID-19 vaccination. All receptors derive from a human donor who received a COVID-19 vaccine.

The CDR3 DNA follows: TGCGCCAGCAGCTCCGGGACGACCAGCTCCTACAATGAGCAGTTCTTC. It yields the protein CASSSGTTSSYNEQFF. The V call is TRBV5-1, the J call TRBJ2-1; D tentatively fits TRBD1 or TRBD2 (5 bases each). Trimming pared 3 bases from V and 0 bases from J, leaving 13 bases between. The germline V gene encodes CDR1 SGHRS and CDR2 YFSETQ. The CDR3 runs 16 residues.

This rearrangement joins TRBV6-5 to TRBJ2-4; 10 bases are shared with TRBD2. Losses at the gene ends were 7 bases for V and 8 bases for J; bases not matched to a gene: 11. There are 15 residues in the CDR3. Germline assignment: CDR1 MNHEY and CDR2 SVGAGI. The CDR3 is CASISKRGGADIQYF. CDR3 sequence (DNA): TGTGCCAGCATTAGTAAGCGGGGGGGCGCGGACATTCAGTACTTC.

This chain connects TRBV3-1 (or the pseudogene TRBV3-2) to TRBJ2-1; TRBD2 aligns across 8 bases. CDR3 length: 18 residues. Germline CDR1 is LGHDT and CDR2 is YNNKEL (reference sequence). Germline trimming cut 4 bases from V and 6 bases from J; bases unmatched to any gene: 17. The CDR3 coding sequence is TGTGCCAGCAGCCTGGGGGACGGGGGGGCGTCGAGACGCAATGAGCAGTTCTTC. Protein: CASSLGDGGASRRNEQFF.

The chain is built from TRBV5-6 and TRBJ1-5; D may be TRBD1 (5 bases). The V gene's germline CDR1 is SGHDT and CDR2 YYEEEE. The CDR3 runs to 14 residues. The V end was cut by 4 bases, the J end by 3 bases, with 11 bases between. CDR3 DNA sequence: TGTGCCAGCAGCCAAGGGGCATCCAATCAGCCCCAGCATTTT. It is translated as CASSQGASNQPQHF. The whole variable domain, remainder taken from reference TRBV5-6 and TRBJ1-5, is DAGVTQSPTHLIKTRGQQVTLRCSPKSGHDTVSWYQQALGQGPQFIFQYYEEEERQRGNFPDRFSGHQFPNYSSELNVNALLLGDSALYLCASSQGASNQPQHFGDGTRLSIL.

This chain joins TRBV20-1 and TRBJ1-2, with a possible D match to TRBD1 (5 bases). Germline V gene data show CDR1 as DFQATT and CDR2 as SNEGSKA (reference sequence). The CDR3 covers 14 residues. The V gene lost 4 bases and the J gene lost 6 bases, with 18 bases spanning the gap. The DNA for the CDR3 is TGCAGTGCTATTGATACCGGGACCAGTGATGGCTACACCTTC. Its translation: CSAIDTGTSDGYTF.

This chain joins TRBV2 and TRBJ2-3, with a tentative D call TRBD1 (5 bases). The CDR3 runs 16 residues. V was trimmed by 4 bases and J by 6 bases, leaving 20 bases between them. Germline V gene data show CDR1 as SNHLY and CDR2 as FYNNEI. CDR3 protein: CASSVPPIGAFDTQYF. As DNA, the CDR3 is TGTGCCAGCAGTGTCCCCCCAATTGGGGCTTTTGATACGCAGTATTTT.

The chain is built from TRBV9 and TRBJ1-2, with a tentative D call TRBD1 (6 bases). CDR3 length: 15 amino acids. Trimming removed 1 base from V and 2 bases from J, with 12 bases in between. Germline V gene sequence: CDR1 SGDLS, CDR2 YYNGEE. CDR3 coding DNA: TGTGCCAGCAGCGTATCGGACAGAGCCAACTATGGCTACACCTTC. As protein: CASSVSDRANYGYTF.

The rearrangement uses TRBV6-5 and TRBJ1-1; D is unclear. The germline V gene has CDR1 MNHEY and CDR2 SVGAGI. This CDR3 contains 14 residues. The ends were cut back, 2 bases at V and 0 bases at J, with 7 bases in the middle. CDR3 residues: CASSYEPLNTEAFF. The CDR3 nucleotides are TGTGCCAGCAGTTACGAGCCTCTGAACACTGAAGCTTTCTTT.

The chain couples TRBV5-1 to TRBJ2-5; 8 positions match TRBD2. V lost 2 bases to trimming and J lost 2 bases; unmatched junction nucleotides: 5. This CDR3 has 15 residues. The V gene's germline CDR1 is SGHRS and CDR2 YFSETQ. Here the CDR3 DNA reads TGCGCCAGCAGCTTCGGCGGGGGGTGGCAAGAGACCCAGTACTTC. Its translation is CASSFGGGWQETQYF.

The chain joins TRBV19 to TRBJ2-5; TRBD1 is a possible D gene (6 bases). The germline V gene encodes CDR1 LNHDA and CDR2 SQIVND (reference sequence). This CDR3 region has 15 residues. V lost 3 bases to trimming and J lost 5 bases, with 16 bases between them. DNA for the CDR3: TGTGCCAGTAGTATCTCAGGGGCCACTGTGGAGACCCAGTACTTC. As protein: CASSISGATVETQYF.

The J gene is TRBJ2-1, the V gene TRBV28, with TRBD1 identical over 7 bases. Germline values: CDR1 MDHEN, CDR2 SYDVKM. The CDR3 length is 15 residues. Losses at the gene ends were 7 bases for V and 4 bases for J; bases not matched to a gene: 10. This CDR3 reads CASIRTGAQYNEQFF. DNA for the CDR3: TGTGCCAGCATACGGACAGGAGCTCAGTACAATGAGCAGTTCTTC.

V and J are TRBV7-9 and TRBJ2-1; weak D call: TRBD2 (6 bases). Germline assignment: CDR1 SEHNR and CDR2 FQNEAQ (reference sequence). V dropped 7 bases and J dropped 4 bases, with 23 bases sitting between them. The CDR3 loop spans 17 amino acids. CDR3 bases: TGTGCCAGCACCCCGGGCTTTCACGGGGGATTATACAATGAGCAGTTCTTC. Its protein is CASTPGFHGGLYNEQFF.

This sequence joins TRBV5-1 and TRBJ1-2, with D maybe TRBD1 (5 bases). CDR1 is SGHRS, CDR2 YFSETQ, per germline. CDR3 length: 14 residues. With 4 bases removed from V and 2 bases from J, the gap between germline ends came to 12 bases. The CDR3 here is CASSPLRGNYGYTF. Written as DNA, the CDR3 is TGCGCCAGCAGCCCCCTCCGGGGGAACTATGGCTACACCTTC.

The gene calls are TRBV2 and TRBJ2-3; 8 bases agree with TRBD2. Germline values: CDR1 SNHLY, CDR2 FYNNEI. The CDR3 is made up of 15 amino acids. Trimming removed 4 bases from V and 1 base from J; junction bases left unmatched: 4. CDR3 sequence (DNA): TGTGCCAGCAGTGTGCGGGGGGCCCGCACAGATACGCAGTATTTT. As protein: CASSVRGARTDTQYF.

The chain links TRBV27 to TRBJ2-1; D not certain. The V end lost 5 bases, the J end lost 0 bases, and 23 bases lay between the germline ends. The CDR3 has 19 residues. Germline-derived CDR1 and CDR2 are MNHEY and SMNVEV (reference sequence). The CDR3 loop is CASSRSGSMGSSSYNEQFF. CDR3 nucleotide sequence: TGTGCCAGCAGTCGCTCGGGCAGCATGGGTAGCAGCTCCTACAATGAGCAGTTCTTC.

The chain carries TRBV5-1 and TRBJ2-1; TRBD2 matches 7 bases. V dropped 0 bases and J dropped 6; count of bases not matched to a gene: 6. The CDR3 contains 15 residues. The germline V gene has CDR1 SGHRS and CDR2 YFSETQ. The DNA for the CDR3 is TGCGCCAGCAGCTTGGAAGCGGGGCCGGGCAATGAGCAGTTCTTC. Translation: CASSLEAGPGNEQFF.

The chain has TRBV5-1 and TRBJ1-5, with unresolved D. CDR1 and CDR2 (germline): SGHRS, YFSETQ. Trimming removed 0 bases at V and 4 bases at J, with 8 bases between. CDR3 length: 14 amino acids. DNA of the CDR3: TGCGCCAGCAGCTTGGAAGGACTTAATCAGCCCCAGCATTTT. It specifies CASSLEGLNQPQHF.

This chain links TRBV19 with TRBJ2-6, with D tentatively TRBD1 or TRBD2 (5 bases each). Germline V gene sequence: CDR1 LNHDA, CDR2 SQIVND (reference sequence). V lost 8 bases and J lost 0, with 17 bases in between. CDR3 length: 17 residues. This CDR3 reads CASATGTGGSGANVLTF. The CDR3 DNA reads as TGTGCCAGTGCCACCGGGACCGGCGGCTCTGGGGCCAACGTCCTGACTTTC. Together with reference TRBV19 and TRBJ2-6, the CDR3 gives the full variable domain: DGGITQSPKYLFRKEGQNVTLSCEQNLNHDAMYWYRQDPGQGLRLIYYSQIVNDFQKGDIAEGYSVSREKKESFPLTVTSAQKNPTAFYLCASATGTGGSGANVLTFGAGSRLTVL.

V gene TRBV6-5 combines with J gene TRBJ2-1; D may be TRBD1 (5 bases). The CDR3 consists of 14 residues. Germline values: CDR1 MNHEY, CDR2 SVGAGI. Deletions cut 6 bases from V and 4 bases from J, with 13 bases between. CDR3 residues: CASSLDRPYNEQFF. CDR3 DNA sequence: TGTGCCAGCAGCCTTGACAGACCTTACAATGAGCAGTTCTTC.

The CDR3 coding sequence is TGTGCCAGCAGTTACGGGACAGGGGACATCTATGGCTACACCTTC. Translating gives CASSYGTGDIYGYTF. The rearrangement links TRBV6-5 to TRBJ1-2; 10 nucleotides align to TRBD1. Germline V lookup: CDR1 MNHEY, CDR2 SVGAGI. The CDR3 is 15 amino acids. After removal of 2 bases from V and 4 bases from J, the junction contained 4 bases not matched to a gene.

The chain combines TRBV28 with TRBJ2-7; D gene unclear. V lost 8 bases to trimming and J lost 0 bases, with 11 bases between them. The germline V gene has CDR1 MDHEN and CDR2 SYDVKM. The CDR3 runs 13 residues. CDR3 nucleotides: TGTGCCAGCTTCTCGGAGAGCTCCTACGAGCAGTACGTC. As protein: CASFSESSYEQYV.

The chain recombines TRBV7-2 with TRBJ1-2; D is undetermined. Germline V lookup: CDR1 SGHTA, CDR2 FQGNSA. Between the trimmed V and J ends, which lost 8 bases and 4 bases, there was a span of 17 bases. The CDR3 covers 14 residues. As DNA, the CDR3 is TGTGCCAGCGGTTCAGCGGGAGGAGGCTATGGCTACACCTTC. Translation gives CASGSAGGGYGYTF. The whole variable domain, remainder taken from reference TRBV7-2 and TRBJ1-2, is GAGVSQSPSNKVTEKGKDVELRCDPISGHTALYWYRQSLGQGLEFLIYFQGNSAPDKSGLPSDRFSAERTGGSVSTLTIQRTQQEDSAVYLCASGSAGGGYGYTFGSGTRLTVV.

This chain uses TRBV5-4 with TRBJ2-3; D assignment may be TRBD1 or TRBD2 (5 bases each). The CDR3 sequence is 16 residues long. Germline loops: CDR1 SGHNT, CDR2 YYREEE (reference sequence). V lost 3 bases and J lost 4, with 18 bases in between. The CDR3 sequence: CASSSPGAMGPDTQYF. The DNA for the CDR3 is TGTGCCAGCAGCTCGCCCGGGGCCATGGGCCCAGATACGCAGTATTTT.

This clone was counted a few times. The CDR3 nucleotides read TGCGCCAGCAGCCAAGAGAGAGGGACGGGTAATTCACCCCTCCACTTT. Translating gives CASSQERGTGNSPLHF. The J gene is TRBJ1-6, the V gene TRBV4-1; possible D gene TRBD1, 5 bases. Germline lookup yields CDR1 MGHRA and CDR2 YSYEKL. Trimming left V 0 bases short and J 6 bases short, with 12 bases between. This CDR3 is built from 16 residues.

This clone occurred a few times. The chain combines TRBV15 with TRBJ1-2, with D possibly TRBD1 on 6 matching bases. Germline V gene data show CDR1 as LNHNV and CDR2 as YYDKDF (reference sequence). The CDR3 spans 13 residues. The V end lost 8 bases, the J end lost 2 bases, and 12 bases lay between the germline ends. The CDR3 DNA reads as TGTGCCACCGACCGGGACAAGAACTATGGCTACACCTTC. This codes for CATDRDKNYGYTF.

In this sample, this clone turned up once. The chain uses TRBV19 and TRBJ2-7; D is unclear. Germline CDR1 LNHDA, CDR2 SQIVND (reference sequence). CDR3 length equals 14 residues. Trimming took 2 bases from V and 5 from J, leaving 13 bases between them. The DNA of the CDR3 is TGTGCCAGTAGTATAAAACCCAGGTCCCACGAGCAGTACGTC. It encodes CASSIKPRSHEQYV.

The CDR3 nucleotides are TGTGCCAGCAGCCTGGCCATGACTGGGGACGGCTACACCTTC. Translated, it gives CASSLAMTGDGYTF. J is TRBJ1-2 and V is TRBV4-2; D is perhaps TRBD1 (5 bases). The germline CDR1 and CDR2 sequences are LGHNA and YNFKEQ. The V gene lost 4 bases and the J gene lost 8 bases, with 17 bases spanning the gap. The CDR3 spans 14 residues.

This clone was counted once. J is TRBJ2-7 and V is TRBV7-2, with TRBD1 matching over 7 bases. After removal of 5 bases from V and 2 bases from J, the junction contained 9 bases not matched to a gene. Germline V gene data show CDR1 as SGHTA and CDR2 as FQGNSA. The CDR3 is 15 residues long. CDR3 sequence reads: CASSLQGTVTYEQYV. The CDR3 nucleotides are TGTGCCAGCAGCCTACAGGGGACGGTAACCTACGAGCAGTACGTC.

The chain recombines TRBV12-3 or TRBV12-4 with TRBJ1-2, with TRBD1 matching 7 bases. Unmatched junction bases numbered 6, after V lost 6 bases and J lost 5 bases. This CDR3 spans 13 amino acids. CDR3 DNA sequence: TGTGCCAGCAGGCCTCAGACAGGGTATGGCTACACCTTC. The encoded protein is CASRPQTGYGYTF.

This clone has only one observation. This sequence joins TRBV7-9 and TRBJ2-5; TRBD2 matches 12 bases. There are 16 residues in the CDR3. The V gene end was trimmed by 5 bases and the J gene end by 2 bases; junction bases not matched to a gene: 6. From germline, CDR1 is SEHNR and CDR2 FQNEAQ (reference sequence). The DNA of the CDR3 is TGTGCCAGCAGCCTCCGGACTAGCGGGGATCAAGAGACCCAGTACTTC. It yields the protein CASSLRTSGDQETQYF. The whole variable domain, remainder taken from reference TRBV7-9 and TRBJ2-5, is DTGVSQNPRHKITKRGQNVTFRCDPISEHNRLYWYRQTLGQGPEFLTYFQNEAQLEKSRLLSDRFSAERPKGSFSTLEIQRTEQGDSAMYLCASSLRTSGDQETQYFGPGTRLLVL.

The CDR3 DNA reads as TGTGCCTGGAGTGCGTCCCGGGACAGGGCCACTGAAGCTTTCTTT. It yields the protein CAWSASRDRATEAFF. This chain joins TRBV30 and TRBJ1-1; 9 bases match TRBD1. The V segment lost 1 base and the J segment 4 bases; nucleotides outside the gene matches: 7. CDR3 length equals 15 residues. The V gene's germline CDR1 is GTSNPN and CDR2 SVGIG (reference sequence).